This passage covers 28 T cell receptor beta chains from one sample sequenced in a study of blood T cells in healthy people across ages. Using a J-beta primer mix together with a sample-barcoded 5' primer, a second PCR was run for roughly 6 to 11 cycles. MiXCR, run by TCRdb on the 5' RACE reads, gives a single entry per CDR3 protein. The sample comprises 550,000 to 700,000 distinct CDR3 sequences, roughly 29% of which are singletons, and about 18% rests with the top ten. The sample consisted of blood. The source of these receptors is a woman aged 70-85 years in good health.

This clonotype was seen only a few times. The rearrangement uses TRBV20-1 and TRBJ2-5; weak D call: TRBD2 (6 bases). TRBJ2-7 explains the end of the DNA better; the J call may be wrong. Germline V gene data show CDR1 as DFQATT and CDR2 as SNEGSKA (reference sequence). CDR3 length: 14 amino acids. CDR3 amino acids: CSATQFAGRHEQYF. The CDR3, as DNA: TGCAGTGCTACACAATTCGCGGGGCGACACGAGCAGTACTTC.

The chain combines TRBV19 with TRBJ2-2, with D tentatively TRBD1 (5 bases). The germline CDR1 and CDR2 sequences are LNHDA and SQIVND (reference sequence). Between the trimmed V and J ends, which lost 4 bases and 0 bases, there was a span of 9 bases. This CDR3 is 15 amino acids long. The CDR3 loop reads CASSTRQTNTGELFF. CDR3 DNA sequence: TGTGCCAGTAGTACCCGACAGACGAACACCGGGGAGCTGTTTTTT.

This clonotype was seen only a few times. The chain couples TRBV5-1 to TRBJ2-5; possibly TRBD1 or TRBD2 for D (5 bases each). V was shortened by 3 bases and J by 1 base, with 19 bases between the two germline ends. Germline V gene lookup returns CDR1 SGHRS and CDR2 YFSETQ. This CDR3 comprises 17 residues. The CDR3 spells CASSSGTLLLFQETQYF. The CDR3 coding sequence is TGCGCCAGCAGCTCCGGGACGCTCCTACTTTTCCAAGAGACCCAGTACTTC.

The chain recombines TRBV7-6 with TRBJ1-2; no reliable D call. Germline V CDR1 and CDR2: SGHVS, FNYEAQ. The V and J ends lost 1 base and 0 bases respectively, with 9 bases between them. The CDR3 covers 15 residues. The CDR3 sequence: CASSLEGSPNYGYTF. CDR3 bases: TGTGCCAGCAGCTTAGAGGGCAGCCCTAACTATGGCTACACCTTC.

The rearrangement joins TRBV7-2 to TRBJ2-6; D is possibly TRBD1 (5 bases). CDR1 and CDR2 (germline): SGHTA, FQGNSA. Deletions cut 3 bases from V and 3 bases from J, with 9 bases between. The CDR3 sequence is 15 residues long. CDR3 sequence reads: CASSFSGIGANVLTF. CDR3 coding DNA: TGTGCCAGCAGCTTTTCAGGGATTGGGGCCAACGTCCTGACTTTC.

CDR3 in DNA: TGCAGTGCTTATACGGGACAGGGGGGAATTTACACTGAAGCTTTCTTT. It specifies CSAYTGQGGIYTEAFF. The gene calls are TRBV20-1 and TRBJ1-1; 11 bases are a match to TRBD1. The CDR3 runs 16 residues. Germline V gives CDR1 DFQATT, CDR2 SNEGSKA (reference sequence). Unmatched junction bases numbered 11, after V lost 5 bases and J lost 3 bases.

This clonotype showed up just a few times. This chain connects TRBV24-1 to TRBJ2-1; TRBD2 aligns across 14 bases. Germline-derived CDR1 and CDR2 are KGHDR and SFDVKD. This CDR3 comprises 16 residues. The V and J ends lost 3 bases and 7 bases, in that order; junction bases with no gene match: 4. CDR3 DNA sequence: TGTGCCACCAGTGATCCTGGACTAGCGGGGGGTAATGAGCAGTTCTTC. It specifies CATSDPGLAGGNEQFF.

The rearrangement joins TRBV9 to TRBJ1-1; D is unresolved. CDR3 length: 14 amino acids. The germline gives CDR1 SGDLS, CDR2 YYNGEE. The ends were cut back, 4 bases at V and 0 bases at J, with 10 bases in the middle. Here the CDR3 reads CASSRQPMNTEAFF. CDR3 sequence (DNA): TGTGCCAGCAGCAGGCAGCCCATGAACACTGAAGCTTTCTTT.

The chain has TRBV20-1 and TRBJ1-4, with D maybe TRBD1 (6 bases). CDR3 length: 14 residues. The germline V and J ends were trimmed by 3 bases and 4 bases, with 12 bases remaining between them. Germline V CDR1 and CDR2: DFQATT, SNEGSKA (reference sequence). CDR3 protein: CSASEGGGNEKLFF. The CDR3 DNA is TGCAGTGCTAGTGAGGGGGGCGGTAATGAAAAACTGTTTTTT.

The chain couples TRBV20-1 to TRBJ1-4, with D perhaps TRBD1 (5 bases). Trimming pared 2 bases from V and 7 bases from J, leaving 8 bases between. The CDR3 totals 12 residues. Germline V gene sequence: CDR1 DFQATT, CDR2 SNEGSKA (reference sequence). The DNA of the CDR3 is TGCAGTGCTAGATTGGGGGTTGAAAAACTGTTTTTT. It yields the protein CSARLGVEKLFF.

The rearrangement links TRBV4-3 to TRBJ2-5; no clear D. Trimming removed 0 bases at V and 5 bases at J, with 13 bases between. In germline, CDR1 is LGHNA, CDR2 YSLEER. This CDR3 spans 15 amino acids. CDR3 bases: TGCGCCAGCAGCCAAGAAGTGGTTGGTGGCGAGACCCAGTACTTC. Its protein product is CASSQEVVGGETQYF.

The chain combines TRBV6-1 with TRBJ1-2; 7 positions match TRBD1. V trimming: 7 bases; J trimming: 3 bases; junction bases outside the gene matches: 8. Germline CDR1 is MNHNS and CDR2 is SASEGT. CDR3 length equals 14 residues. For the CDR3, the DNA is TGTGCCAGCACCCGACAGGGTCATGACTATGGCTACACCTTC. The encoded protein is CASTRQGHDYGYTF.

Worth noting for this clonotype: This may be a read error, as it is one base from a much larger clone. The CDR3 region has the DNA TGTGCCAGCAGTAGAACCGACTCAGATACGCAGTATTTT. Translated: CASSRTDSDTQYF. J is TRBJ2-3 and V is TRBV6-4; D is undetermined. Germline V gives CDR1 MRHNA, CDR2 SNTAGT. The CDR3 spans 13 residues. The germline V and J ends were trimmed by 5 bases and 4 bases, with 10 bases remaining between them.

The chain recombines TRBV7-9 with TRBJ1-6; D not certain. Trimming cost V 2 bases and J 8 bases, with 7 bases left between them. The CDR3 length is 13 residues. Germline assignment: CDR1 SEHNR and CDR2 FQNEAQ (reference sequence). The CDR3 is CASSLYIDSPLHF. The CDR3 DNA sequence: TGTGCCAGCAGCTTATACATCGATTCACCCCTCCACTTT. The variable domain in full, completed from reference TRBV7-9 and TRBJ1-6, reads DTGVSQNPRHKITKRGQNVTFRCDPISEHNRLYWYRQTLGQGPEFLTYFQNEAQLEKSRLLSDRFSAERPKGSFSTLEIQRTEQGDSAMYLCASSLYIDSPLHFGNGTRLTVT.

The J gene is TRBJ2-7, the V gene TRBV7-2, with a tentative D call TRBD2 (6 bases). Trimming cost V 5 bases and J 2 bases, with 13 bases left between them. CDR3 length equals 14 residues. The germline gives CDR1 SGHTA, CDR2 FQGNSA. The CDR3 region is CASSRGLSTYEQYF. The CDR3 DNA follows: TGTGCCAGCAGCCGAGGACTATCCACCTACGAGCAGTACTTC.

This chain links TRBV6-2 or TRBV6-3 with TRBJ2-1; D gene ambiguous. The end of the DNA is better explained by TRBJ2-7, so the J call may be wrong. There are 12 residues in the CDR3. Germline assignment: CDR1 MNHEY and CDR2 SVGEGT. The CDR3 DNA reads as TGTGCCAGCAGTGACCCCTTCTACGAGCAGTACTTC. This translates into CASSDPFYEQYF.

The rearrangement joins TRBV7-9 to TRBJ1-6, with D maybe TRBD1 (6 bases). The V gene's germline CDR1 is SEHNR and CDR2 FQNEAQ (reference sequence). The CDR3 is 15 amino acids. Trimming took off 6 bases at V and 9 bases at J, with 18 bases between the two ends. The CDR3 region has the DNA TGTGCCAGCAGTCAACACACCGGGACAACTTCACCCCTCCACTTT. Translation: CASSQHTGTTSPLHF.

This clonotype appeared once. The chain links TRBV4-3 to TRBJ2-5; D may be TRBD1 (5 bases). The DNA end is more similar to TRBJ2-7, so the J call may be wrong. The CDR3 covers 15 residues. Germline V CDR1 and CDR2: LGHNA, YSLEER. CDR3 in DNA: TGCGCCAGCAGCCAAGGAAGGGGATCTTTCTACGAGCAGTACTTC. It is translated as CASSQGRGSFYEQYF.

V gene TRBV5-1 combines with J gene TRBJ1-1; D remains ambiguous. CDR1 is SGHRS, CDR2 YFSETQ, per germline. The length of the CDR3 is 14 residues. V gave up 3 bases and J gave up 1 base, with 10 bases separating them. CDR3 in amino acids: CASSSGPWNTEAFF. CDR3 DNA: TGCGCCAGCAGCTCCGGACCGTGGAACACTGAAGCTTTCTTT. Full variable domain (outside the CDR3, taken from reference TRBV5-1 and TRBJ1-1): KAGVTQTPRYLIKTRGQQVTLSCSPISGHRSVSWYQQTPGQGLQFLFEYFSETQRNKGNFPGRFSGRQFSNSRSEMNVSTLELGDSALYLCASSSGPWNTEAFFGQGTRLTVV.

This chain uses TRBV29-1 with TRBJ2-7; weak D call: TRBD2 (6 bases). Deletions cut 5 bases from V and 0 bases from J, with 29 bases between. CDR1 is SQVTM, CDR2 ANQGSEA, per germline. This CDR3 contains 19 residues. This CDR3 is CSVLSRRSTSSFPSYEQYF. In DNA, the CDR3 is TGCAGCGTTTTATCAAGGCGTTCGACTAGTTCGTTCCCCTCCTACGAGCAGTACTTC.

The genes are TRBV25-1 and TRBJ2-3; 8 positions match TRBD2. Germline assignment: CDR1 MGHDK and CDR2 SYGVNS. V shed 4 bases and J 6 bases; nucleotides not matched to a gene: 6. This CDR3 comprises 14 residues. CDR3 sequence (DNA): TGTGCCAGCAGTGTAAGCGGGGGAGCGGATACGCAGTATTTT. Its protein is CASSVSGGADTQYF.

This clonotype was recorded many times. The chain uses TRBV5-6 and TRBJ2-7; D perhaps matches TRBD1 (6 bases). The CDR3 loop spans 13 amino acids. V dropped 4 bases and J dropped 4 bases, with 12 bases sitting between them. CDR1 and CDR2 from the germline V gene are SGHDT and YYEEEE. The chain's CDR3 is CASSPGHSYEQYF. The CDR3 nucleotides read TGTGCCAGCAGCCCGGGACACTCTTACGAGCAGTACTTC.

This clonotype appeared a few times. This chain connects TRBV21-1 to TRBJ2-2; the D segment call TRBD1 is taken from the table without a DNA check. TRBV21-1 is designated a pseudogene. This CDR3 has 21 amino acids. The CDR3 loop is CASSITGTGHPGRSDTGELFF. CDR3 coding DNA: TGTGCCAGCAGCATTACCGGGACAGGACACCCAGGACGATCGGACACCGGGGAGCTGTTTTTT.

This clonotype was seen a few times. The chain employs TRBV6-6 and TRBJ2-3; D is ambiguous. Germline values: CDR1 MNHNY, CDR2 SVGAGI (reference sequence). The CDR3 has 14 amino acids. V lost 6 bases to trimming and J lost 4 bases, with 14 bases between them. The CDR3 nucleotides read TGTGCCAGCAGCCCCCCCCGGAGTTCAGATACGCAGTATTTT. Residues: CASSPPRSSDTQYF.

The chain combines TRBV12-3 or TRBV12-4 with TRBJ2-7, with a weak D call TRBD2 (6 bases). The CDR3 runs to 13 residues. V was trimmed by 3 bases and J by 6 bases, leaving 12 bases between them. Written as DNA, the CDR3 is TGTGCCAGCAGTTTGGGGGGTCTCACCGAGCAGTACTTC. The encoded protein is CASSLGGLTEQYF.

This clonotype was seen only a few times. CDR3 nucleotide sequence: TGTGCCAGCAGCCGTACTGGAGATACGCAGTATTTT. This gives the protein CASSRTGDTQYF. V and J are TRBV6-2 or TRBV6-3 and TRBJ2-3; D not certain. V lost 6 bases, J lost 5 bases, and 9 bases lay in between. The V gene's germline CDR1 is MNHEY and CDR2 SVGEGT. This CDR3 has 12 residues.

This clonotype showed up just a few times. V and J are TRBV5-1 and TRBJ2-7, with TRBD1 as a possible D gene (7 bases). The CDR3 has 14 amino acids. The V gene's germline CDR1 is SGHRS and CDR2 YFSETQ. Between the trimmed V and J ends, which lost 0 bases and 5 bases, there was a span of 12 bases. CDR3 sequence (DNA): TGCGCCAGCAGCTTGGTAGGAGGGGGCGACGAGCAGTACTTC. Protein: CASSLVGGGDEQYF.

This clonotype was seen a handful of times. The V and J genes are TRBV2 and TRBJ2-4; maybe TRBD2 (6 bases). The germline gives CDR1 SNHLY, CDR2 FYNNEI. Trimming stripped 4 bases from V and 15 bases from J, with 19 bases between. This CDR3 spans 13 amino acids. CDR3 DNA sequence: TGTGCCAGCAGTGCTGATAGCGGAAATGAGGGGTACTTC. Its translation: CASSADSGNEGYF.